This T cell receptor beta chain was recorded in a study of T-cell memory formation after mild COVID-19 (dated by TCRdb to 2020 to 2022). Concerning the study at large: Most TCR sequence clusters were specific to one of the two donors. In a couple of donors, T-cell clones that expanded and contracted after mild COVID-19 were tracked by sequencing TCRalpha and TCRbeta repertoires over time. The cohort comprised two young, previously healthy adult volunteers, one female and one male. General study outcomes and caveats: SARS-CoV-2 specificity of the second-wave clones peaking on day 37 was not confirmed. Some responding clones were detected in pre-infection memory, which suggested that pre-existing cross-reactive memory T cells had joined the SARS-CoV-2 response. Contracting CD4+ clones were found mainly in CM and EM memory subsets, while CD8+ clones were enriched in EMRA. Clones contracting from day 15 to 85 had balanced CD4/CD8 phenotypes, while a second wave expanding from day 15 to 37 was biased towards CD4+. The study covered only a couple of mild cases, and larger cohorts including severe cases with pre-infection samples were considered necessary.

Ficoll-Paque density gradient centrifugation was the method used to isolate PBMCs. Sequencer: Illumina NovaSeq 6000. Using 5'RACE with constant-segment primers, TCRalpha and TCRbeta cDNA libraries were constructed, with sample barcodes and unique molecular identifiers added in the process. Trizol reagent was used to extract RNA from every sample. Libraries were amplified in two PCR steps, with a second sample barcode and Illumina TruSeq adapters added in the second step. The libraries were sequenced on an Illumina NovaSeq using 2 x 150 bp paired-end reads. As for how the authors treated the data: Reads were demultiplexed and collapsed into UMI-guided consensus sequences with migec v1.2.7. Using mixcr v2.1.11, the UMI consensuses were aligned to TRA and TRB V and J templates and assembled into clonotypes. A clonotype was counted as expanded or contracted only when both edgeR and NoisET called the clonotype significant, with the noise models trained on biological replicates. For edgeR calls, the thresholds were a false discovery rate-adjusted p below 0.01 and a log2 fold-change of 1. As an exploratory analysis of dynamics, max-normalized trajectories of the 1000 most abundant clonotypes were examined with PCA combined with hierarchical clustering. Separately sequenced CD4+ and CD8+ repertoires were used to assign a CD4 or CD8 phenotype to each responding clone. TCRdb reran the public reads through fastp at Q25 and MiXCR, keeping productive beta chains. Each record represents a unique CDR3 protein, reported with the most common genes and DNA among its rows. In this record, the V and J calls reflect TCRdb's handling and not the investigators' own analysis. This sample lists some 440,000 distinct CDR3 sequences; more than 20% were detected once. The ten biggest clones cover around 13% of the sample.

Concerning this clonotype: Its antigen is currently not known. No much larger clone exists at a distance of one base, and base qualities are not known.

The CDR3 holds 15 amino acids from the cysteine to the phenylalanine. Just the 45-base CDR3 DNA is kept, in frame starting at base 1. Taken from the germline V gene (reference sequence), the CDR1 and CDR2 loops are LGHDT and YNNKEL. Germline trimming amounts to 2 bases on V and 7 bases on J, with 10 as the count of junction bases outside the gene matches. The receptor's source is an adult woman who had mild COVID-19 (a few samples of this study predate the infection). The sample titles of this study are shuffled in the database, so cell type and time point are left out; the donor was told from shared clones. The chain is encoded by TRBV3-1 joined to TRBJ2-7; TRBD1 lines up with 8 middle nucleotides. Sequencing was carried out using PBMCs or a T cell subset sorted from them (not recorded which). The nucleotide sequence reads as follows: TGTGCCAGCAGCCAACCCAGGACAGGGTTGGAAGAGCAGTACTTC. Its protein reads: CASSQPRTGLEEQYF.